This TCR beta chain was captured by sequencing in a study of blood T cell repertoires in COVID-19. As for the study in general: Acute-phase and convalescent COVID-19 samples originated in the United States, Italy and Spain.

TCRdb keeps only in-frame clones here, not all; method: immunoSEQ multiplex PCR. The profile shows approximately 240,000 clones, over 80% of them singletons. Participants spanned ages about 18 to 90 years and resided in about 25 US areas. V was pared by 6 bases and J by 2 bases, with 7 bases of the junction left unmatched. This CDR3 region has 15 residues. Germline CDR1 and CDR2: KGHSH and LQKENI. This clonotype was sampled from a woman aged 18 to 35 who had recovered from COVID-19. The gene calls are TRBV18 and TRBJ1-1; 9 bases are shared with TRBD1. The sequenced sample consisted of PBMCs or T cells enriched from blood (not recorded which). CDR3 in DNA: TGTGCCAGCTCTCGAACGGGACAGGGAAACACTGAAGCTTTCTTT. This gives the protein CASSRTGQGNTEAFF.